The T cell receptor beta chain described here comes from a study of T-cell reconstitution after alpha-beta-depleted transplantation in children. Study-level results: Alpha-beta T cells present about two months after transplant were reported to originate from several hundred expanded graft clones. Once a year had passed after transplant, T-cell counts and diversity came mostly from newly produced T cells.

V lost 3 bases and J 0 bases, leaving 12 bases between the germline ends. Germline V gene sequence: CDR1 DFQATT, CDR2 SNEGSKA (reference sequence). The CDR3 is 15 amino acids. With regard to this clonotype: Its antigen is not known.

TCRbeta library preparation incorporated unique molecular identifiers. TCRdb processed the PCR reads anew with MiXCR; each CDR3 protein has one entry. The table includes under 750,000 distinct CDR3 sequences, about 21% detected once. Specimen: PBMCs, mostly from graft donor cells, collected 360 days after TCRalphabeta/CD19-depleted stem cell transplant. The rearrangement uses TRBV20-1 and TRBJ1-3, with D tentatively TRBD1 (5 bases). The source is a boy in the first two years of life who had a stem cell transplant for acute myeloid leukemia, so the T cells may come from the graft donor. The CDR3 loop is CSARAGALSGNTIYF. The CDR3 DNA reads TGCAGTGCTAGGGCCGGGGCCCTCTCTGGAAACACCATATATTTT.